One and the same sample provided the 24 T cell receptor beta chains below, sequenced in a study of T cell repertoires in cytomegalovirus infection. TCRdb ran MiXCR on the reads and lists one entry per CDR3 protein. The table has a few hundred thousand distinct CDR3 sequences, about a sixth seen once. The sequencing sample was made of CD8+ T cells from PBMCs. These receptors were taken from a human donor in good health (CMV status not recorded). Some clones in this sample may be carry-over from other donors' samples.

This chain links TRBV9 with TRBJ1-2, with TRBD1 matching 9 bases. Germline lookup yields CDR1 SGDLS and CDR2 YYNGEE. This CDR3 has 16 amino acids. The V and J ends lost 3 bases and 7 bases, in that order; junction bases with no gene match: 13. The DNA for the CDR3 is TGTGCCAGCAGCGCCGGACAGGGGCCAACTATCGGTGGCTACACCTTC. Translation gives CASSAGQGPTIGGYTF.

This clonotype has a count of ten or more. The chain employs TRBV12-3 or TRBV12-4 and TRBJ2-1; possible D gene TRBD1, 5 bases. Trimming stripped 8 bases from V and 9 bases from J, with 14 bases between. The length of the CDR3 is 12 residues. The CDR3 region has the DNA TGTGCCAGCGGGGCCCGGATAAGTGAGCAGTTCTTC. Encoded protein: CASGARISEQFF.

The chain employs TRBV27 and TRBJ1-5, with D unresolved. Germline V gene lookup returns CDR1 MNHEY and CDR2 SMNVEV (reference sequence). The CDR3 extends over 14 amino acids. The V end lost 0 bases, the J end lost 5 bases, and 8 bases lay between the germline ends. CDR3 DNA sequence: TGTGCCAGCAGTTTATCTGGGTCTTATCAGCCCCAGCATTTT. Protein product: CASSLSGSYQPQHF.

This clonotype was seen only once. The rearrangement joins TRBV6-2 or TRBV6-3 to TRBJ2-1, with 8 bases lining up with TRBD2. The germline gives CDR1 MNHEY, CDR2 SVGEGT. The CDR3 sequence is 19 residues long. Trimming took 0 bases from V and 0 from J; bases not matched to a gene: 10. The CDR3 protein is CASSYSDTPGGSSYNEQFF. DNA of the CDR3: TGTGCCAGCAGTTACTCAGATACCCCGGGGGGGAGCTCCTACAATGAGCAGTTCTTC.

This clonotype was observed many times. This rearrangement joins TRBV23-1 to TRBJ2-5, with D perhaps being TRBD1 or TRBD2 (6 bases each). TRBV23-1 is filed as an ORF, its function uncertain. The CDR3 is made up of 18 amino acids. Trimming took 2 bases from V and 0 from J, leaving 19 bases between them. CDR3 protein: CASSQVFQRGEHQETQYF. The CDR3 DNA sequence: TGCGCCAGCAGTCAAGTTTTTCAAAGGGGGGAACACCAAGAGACCCAGTACTTC.

This clonotype appeared many times. J is TRBJ2-5 and V is TRBV28; tentative D call: TRBD1 (5 bases). V shed 7 bases and J shed 1 base, with 19 bases lying between them. The germline V gene has CDR1 MDHEN and CDR2 SYDVKM. This CDR3 region has 16 residues. The CDR3: CASTLGYRSAQETQYF. DNA for the CDR3: TGTGCCAGCACCTTAGGGTACAGGAGCGCCCAAGAGACCCAGTACTTC. The variable domain in full, completed from reference TRBV28 and TRBJ2-5, reads DVKVTQSSRYLVKRTGEKVFLECVQDMDHENMFWYRQDPGLGLRLIYFSYDVKMKEKGDIPEGYSVSREKKERFSLILESASTNQTSMYLCASTLGYRSAQETQYFGPGTRLLVL.

The V gene is TRBV7-2, the J gene TRBJ1-2; 8 bases map to TRBD1. The V segment lost 2 bases and the J segment 7 bases; nucleotides outside the gene matches: 15. In germline, CDR1 is SGHTA, CDR2 FQGNSA. The CDR3 contains 17 residues. CDR3 sequence: CASSLQGAPNDPFGYTF. DNA of the CDR3: TGTGCCAGCAGCTTACAGGGGGCCCCGAATGACCCCTTTGGCTACACCTTC.

This clonotype turned up a few times. The V call is TRBV4-1, the J call TRBJ2-1; 8 positions match TRBD2. Germline values: CDR1 MGHRA, CDR2 YSYEKL. Trimming cost V 4 bases and J 5 bases; bases outside gene matches: 4. The CDR3 runs 14 residues. CDR3 DNA: TGCGCCAGCAGCCGGCGGGGGGTCAACAATGAGCAGTTCTTC. This translates into CASSRRGVNNEQFF.

This clonotype was found a few times. A much larger clone differs by one base, so this may be a read error. This chain connects TRBV7-9 to TRBJ1-5; D uncertain. Germline V gene sequence: CDR1 SEHNR, CDR2 FQNEAQ (reference sequence). The CDR3 extends over 14 amino acids. The CDR3 nucleotides read TGTGCCAGCAGCCTAGGTGGCACCTATCAGCCCCAGCTTTTT. This gives the protein CASSLGGTYQPQLF.

This clonotype was detected many times. The chain employs TRBV7-2 and TRBJ1-4; 9 bases are shared with TRBD1. The CDR3 is made up of 15 amino acids. V was clipped by 2 bases and J by 8 bases; unmatched bases: 6. Germline CDR1 SGHTA, CDR2 FQGNSA. The CDR3 region has the DNA TGTGCCAGCAGCTTATACGGACAGGGGCGGGAAAAACTGTTTTTT. It yields the protein CASSLYGQGREKLFF.

This clonotype was seen many times. V and J are TRBV12-3 or TRBV12-4 and TRBJ1-5, with 11 bases that match TRBD1. Trimming at V came to 4 bases and at J to 7 bases, leaving 3 bases not matched to a gene. This CDR3 contains 14 residues. The CDR3 region has the DNA TGTGCCAGCAGTTGGACAGGGGGCGGGCAGCCCCAGCATTTT. This encodes CASSWTGGGQPQHF.

The chain recombines TRBV2 with TRBJ2-1; no clear D gene. Germline lookup yields CDR1 SNHLY and CDR2 FYNNEI. There are 14 residues in the CDR3. Trimming removed 6 bases from V and 0 bases from J, with 9 bases in between. The CDR3 protein is CASRAESSYNEQFF. The CDR3 DNA reads as TGTGCCAGCAGGGCAGAAAGCTCCTACAATGAGCAGTTCTTC.

Ten or more counts support this clonotype. V is TRBV28 and J is TRBJ2-7, with D possibly being TRBD2 (6 bases). V gave up 5 bases and J gave up 0 bases, with 17 bases separating them. The CDR3 length is 16 residues. Germline V lookup: CDR1 MDHEN, CDR2 SYDVKM. Here the CDR3 reads CASSGLGLAFSYEQYF. CDR3 DNA sequence: TGTGCCAGCAGTGGCCTGGGACTGGCTTTCTCCTACGAGCAGTACTTC.

This rearrangement joins TRBV12-3 or TRBV12-4 to TRBJ2-3; D perhaps matches TRBD2 (5 bases). The CDR3 is 13 residues long. V lost 5 bases, J lost 6 bases, and 12 bases lay in between. This CDR3 is CASSGKREDTQYF. DNA for the CDR3: TGTGCCAGCAGTGGAAAAAGGGAGGATACGCAGTATTTT.

This clonotype has a handful of counts. This chain connects TRBV3-1 to TRBJ2-1, with a possible D match to TRBD2 (6 bases). With 4 bases removed from V and 5 bases from J, the gap between germline ends came to 18 bases. This CDR3 has 16 residues. The germline V gene has CDR1 LGHDT and CDR2 YNNKEL (reference sequence). CDR3 nucleotides: TGTGCCAGCAGCCCTCCTCGACTAGGAGTTCACAATGAGCAGTTCTTC. Its protein product is CASSPPRLGVHNEQFF.

This chain joins TRBV27 and TRBJ2-7; TRBD1 aligns across 9 bases. There are 15 residues in the CDR3. Germline V CDR1 and CDR2: MNHEY, SMNVEV (reference sequence). V lost 3 bases, J lost 4 bases, and 7 bases stayed unmatched. This CDR3 is CASSFAGQGWYEQYF. CDR3 bases: TGTGCCAGCAGTTTCGCCGGACAGGGGTGGTACGAGCAGTACTTC.

The J gene is TRBJ2-7, the V gene TRBV5-1; D possibly matches TRBD1 or TRBD2 (5 bases each). The ends were cut back, 1 base at V and 5 bases at J, with 16 bases in the middle. CDR1 and CDR2 from the germline V gene are SGHRS and YFSETQ. The CDR3 runs to 15 residues. The CDR3 sequence is CASSLRRDLRDEQYF. DNA of the CDR3: TGCGCCAGCAGCTTGCGTAGGGACCTCCGGGACGAGCAGTACTTC. The variable domain in full, with the rest retrieved from reference TRBV5-1 and TRBJ2-7, is KAGVTQTPRYLIKTRGQQVTLSCSPISGHRSVSWYQQTPGQGLQFLFEYFSETQRNKGNFPGRFSGRQFSNSRSEMNVSTLELGDSALYLCASSLRRDLRDEQYFGPGTRLTVT.

This clonotype was observed at least ten times. The chain carries TRBV7-9 and TRBJ1-1; D possibly corresponds to TRBD1 (5 bases). The CDR3 is 18 amino acids. The germline gives CDR1 SEHNR, CDR2 FQNEAQ (reference sequence). The V end was cut by 4 bases, the J end by 1 base, with 22 bases between. CDR3 sequence (DNA): TGTGCCAGCAGCTCGTCGACAGAAACCCCACCACCGAACACTGAAGCTTTCTTT. It translates to CASSSSTETPPPNTEAFF.

There are many counts of this clonotype. The rearrangement joins TRBV11-3 to TRBJ2-7; D is perhaps TRBD2 (5 bases). The length of the CDR3 is 14 residues. The V end was cut by 7 bases, the J end by 9 bases, with 22 bases between. CDR1 is SGHNT and CDR2 is YENEEA in the germline V gene. CDR3 in DNA: TGTGCCAGCACGAGGCGGGTCCAGATCGCGCGGCAGTACTTC. Protein sequence: CASTRRVQIARQYF.

A few counts support this clonotype. The chain couples TRBV27 to TRBJ1-6, with 10 bases that match TRBD1. Trimming cost V 4 bases and J 7 bases; bases outside gene matches: 4. CDR3 length: 15 residues. CDR1 is MNHEY, CDR2 SMNVEV, per germline (reference sequence). CDR3 in amino acids: CASSYWTGGNSPLHF. In nucleotides, the CDR3 is TGTGCCAGCAGTTACTGGACAGGGGGAAATTCACCCCTCCACTTT.

The rearrangement joins TRBV7-8 to TRBJ2-5; D tentatively reads TRBD1 or TRBD2 (5 bases each). This CDR3 has 14 residues. Germline loops: CDR1 SGHVS, CDR2 FQNEAQ. V lost 2 bases, J lost 3 bases, and 10 bases lay in between. DNA for the CDR3: TGTGCCAGCAGCTTATTCGGGACCAAAGAGACCCAGTACTTC. Translating gives CASSLFGTKETQYF.

This clonotype was counted at least ten times. The chain recombines TRBV7-8 with TRBJ2-7, with TRBD1 matching over 8 bases. The germline gives CDR1 SGHVS, CDR2 FQNEAQ. Unmatched junction bases numbered 8, after V lost 1 base and J lost 3 bases. The CDR3 contains 16 residues. The CDR3 bases are TGTGCCAGCAGCTTAGTAGCCGACAGGGGCGACTACGAGCAGTACTTC. Its translation is CASSLVADRGDYEQYF.

This clonotype was observed a few times. The chain has TRBV7-9 and TRBJ2-7; either TRBD1 or TRBD2 may supply D (5 bases each). Per the germline V gene, CDR1 is SEHNR and CDR2 is FQNEAQ (reference sequence). This CDR3 has 14 residues. Trimming pared 5 bases from V and 6 bases from J, leaving 17 bases between. The CDR3 DNA reads TGTGCCAGCAGCCCTCCGGGACCAGCGAGCGAGCAGTACTTC. As protein: CASSPPGPASEQYF.

The chain joins TRBV13 to TRBJ1-3; D is uncertain. V was trimmed by 5 bases and J by 1 base, leaving 12 bases between them. The CDR3 is 15 amino acids. CDR1 and CDR2 from the germline V gene are PRHDT and FYEKMQ (reference sequence). The CDR3 protein is CASSRSRGSGNTIYF. The DNA of the CDR3 is TGTGCCAGCAGCCGTAGTCGCGGATCTGGAAACACCATATATTTT.